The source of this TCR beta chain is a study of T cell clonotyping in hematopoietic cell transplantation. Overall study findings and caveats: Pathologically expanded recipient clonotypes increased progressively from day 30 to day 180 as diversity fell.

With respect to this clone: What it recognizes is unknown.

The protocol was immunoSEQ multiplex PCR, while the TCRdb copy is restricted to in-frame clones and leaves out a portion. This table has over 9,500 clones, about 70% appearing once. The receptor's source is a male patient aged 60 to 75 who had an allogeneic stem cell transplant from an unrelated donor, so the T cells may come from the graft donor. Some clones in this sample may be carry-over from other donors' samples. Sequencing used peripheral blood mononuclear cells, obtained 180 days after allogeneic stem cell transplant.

CDR3 in DNA: TGTGCCAGCAGTACCCCCGGGGGGCCTTCCTATGGCTACACCTTC. Amino acid sequence: CASSTPGGPSYGYTF. The V call is TRBV28, the J call TRBJ1-2; D might be TRBD1 (6 bases). This CDR3 region has 15 residues. The V end lost 5 bases, the J end lost 4 bases, and 17 bases lay between the germline ends. Germline V gene lookup returns CDR1 MDHEN and CDR2 SYDVKM.